The subject of this entry is one TCR beta chain. The protocol was immunoSEQ multiplex PCR, while the TCRdb copy is restricted to in-frame clones and leaves out a portion. The repertoire holds roughly 140,000 clones, with around 74% as singletons. The entry originates in a study of blood T cell repertoires in COVID-19. Study summary: The cDNA or gDNA used as material had been derived from T cells, B-cell-depleted T cells, or PBMCs.

V trimming: 6 bases; J trimming: 4 bases; junction bases outside the gene matches: 8. The CDR3 is made up of 14 amino acids. Germline V CDR1 and CDR2: SNHLY, FYNNEI. The sequenced sample was peripheral blood. This receptor was identified in a woman aged 80 or over with acute or convalescent COVID-19. V and J are TRBV2 and TRBJ2-7, with 8 positions matching TRBD2. CDR3 sequence: CASRLAGGSYEQYF. CDR3 nucleotides: TGTGCCAGCAGGCTGGCGGGGGGCTCATACGAGCAGTACTTC.